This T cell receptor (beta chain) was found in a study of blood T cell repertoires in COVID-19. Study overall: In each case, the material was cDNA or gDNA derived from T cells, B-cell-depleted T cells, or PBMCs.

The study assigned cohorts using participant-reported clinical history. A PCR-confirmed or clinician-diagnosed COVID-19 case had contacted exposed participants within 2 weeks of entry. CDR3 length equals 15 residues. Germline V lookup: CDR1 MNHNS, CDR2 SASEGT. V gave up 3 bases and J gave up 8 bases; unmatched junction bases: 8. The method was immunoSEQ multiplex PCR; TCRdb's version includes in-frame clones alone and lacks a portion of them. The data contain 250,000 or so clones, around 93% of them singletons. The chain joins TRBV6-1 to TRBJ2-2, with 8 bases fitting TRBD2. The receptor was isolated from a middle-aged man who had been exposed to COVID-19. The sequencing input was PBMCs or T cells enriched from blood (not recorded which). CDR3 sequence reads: CASSDKAGGSGELFF. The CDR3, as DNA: TGTGCCAGCAGTGATAAGGCGGGAGGTTCAGGGGAGCTGTTTTTT.